This is a list of T cell receptor beta chains from one sample in a study of T cells in Graves' hyperthyroidism and ophthalmopathy. TCRdb itself ran the multiplex PCR reads through MiXCR, one entry per CDR3 protein. The repertoire holds about 540,000 distinct CDR3 sequences, with just over 45% as singletons. The specimen sequenced was peripheral blood or thyroid tissue (not recorded which). Receptors were obtained from a woman aged 18-35 years with Graves' hyperthyroidism. Both conserved end residues are part of each CDR3. D genes are given only for firm matches. Clone size appears in some rows only: once, few, many, or a class for an expanded clone.

clone_size	v_call	j_call	d_call	cdr3_nt	cdr3_aa
.	TRBV5-4	TRBJ2-7	TRBD2	TGTGCCAGCAGCTTGGAAGCTCAAGCGGGAGGGGAGGAGCAGTACTTC	CASSLEAQAGGEEQYF
few	TRBV2	TRBJ2-2	.	TGTGCCAGCACCGGGACCGCATCGAACACCGGGGAGCTGTTTTTT	CASTGTASNTGELFF
many	TRBV25-1	TRBJ1-2	.	TGTGCCAGCAGCCCGTATGGCCCAACCGTTCTCTATGGCTACACCTTC	CASSPYGPTVLYGYTF
.	TRBV2	TRBJ1-5	.	TGTGCCAGCAGCCGCTCCGCTTATAGCAATCAGCCCCAGCATTTT	CASSRSAYSNQPQHF
.	TRBV7-2	TRBJ2-7	TRBD2	TGTGCCAGCAGTTTGACTAGCGGATACCACGAGCAGTACTTC	CASSLTSGYHEQYF
.	TRBV15	TRBJ2-7	TRBD1	TGTGCCACCAGCACCGACAGGGGGCGGCGGCAGTACTTC	CATSTDRGRRQYF
.	TRBV10-3	TRBJ1-6	TRBD1	TGTGCCATCAGTGAAAGACAGGGTAATTCACCCCTCCACTTT	CAISERQGNSPLHF
many	TRBV9	TRBJ1-5	.	TGTGCCAGCAGCGTAGAACAGGGTGGTCAGCCCCAGCATTTT	CASSVEQGGQPQHF
.	TRBV2	TRBJ1-5	TRBD1	TGTGCCAGCAGTTCCGACAGGGGGTTGAAACCCCAGCATTTT	CASSSDRGLKPQHF
.	TRBV7-9	TRBJ1-5	.	TGTGCCAGCAGCTTGGGGGGTAGCAGAGCGGGAGCCCAGCATTTT	CASSLGGSRAGAQHF
.	TRBV10-3	TRBJ1-6	TRBD1	TGTGCCATCAGTCACCTGAGACAGGGATTGACTATCAATTCACCCCTCCACTTT	CAISHLRQGLTINSPLHF
few	TRBV9	TRBJ1-5	.	TGTGCCAGCAGCGTAACAGGACTGGGGCAGCCCCAGCATTTT	CASSVTGLGQPQHF
few	TRBV7-3	TRBJ1-2	TRBD1	TGCGCCAGCAGCCTTAACAGGGGGCAGATCTATGGCTACACCTTC	CASSLNRGQIYGYTF
.	TRBV27	TRBJ2-6	.	TGTGCCAGCAGTTTAATGGCTTATGGGGCCAACGTCCTGACTTTC	CASSLMAYGANVLTF
few	TRBV12-3/TRBV12-4	TRBJ2-7	TRBD1	TGTGCCAGCAGTTTTTGGGACAGGGAGGGCGAGCAGTACTTC	CASSFWDREGEQYF
.	TRBV20-1	TRBJ2-5	.	TGCAGTGTAGTAACAGGGAAAGAGACCCAGTACTTC	CSVVTGKETQYF
.	TRBV11-3	TRBJ1-1	.	TGTGCCAGCAGCGTTGTTGCGGAATTGGACACTGAAGCTTTCTTT	CASSVVAELDTEAFF